A selection of T cell receptor beta chains follows, all from one sample in a study of PD-1 blockade in classical Hodgkin lymphoma. Assay used: immunoSEQ multiplex PCR; TCRdb lists only in-frame clones, some missing. The data show some 93,000 clones, nearly 85% seen once. The sample consisted of peripheral blood mononuclear cells (PBMCs), taken before the fourth cycle of nivolumab. Every receptor here comes from a human donor with classical Hodgkin lymphoma. CDR3s include the opening cysteine and the closing phenylalanine or tryptophan. Each record gives: J gene, D gene, clone size, V gene, CDR3 protein, CDR3 DNA. A D gene is named only where the DNA matches it firmly. Where a row states a size, it is once, few, many or the class of an expanded clone; other rows omit it.

>TRBJ1-1|-|once|TRBV19
CASSMDPGRGTEAFF
TGTGCCAGTAGTATGGACCCGGGACGGGGCACTGAAGCTTTCTTT
>TRBJ2-5|-|-|TRBV4-2
CASSQETGEATQYF
TGTGCCAGCAGCCAAGAAACAGGGGAGGCGACCCAGTACTTC
>TRBJ1-2|-|few|TRBV30
CAWKIGNYGYTF
TGTGCCTGGAAGATCGGCAACTATGGCTACACCTTC
>TRBJ2-3|-|once|TRBV6-5
CASRDSQNTDTQYF
TGTGCCAGCAGGGACAGCCAAAACACAGATACGCAGTATTTT
>TRBJ2-1|-|-|TRBV7-2
CASSLEARVIDEQFF
TGTGCCAGCAGCTTAGAGGCTAGAGTGATCGATGAGCAGTTCTTC
>TRBJ1-2|-|-|TRBV2
CASSEARTGNTF
TGTGCCAGCAGTGAAGCCCGGACCGGGAACACCTTC
>TRBJ2-5|-|-|TRBV19
CASSEGGTPTQYF
TGTGCCAGTAGTGAGGGCGGGACCCCAACCCAGTACTTC
>TRBJ2-2|-|-|TRBV15
CATRGGLQGATGELFF
TGTGCCACCAGAGGGGGGTTACAGGGTGCGACCGGGGAGCTGTTTTTT
>TRBJ2-5|TRBD2|-|TRBV5-1
CASSFLAGGVETQYF
TGCGCCAGCAGCTTCCTAGCGGGAGGGGTTGAGACCCAGTACTTC
>TRBJ1-5|-|-|TRBV6-5
CASSYGRNQPQHF
TGTGCCAGCAGTTACGGCCGCAATCAGCCCCAGCATTTT
>TRBJ2-7|-|-|TRBV7-2
CASGAYSGYTYEQYF
TGTGCCAGTGGAGCCTATAGCGGATATACCTACGAGCAGTACTTC
>TRBJ2-1|TRBD2|-|TRBV19
CASKRETLYNEQFF
TGTGCCAGTAAGCGGGAGACGCTATACAATGAGCAGTTCTTC
>TRBJ2-1|-|-|TRBV4-3
CASSQEVRGNEQFF
TGCGCCAGCAGCCAAGAAGTCAGAGGGAATGAGCAGTTCTTC
>TRBJ1-1|-|-|TRBV5-1
CASRITYGTNTEAFF
TGCGCCAGCAGAATAACCTACGGGACCAACACTGAAGCTTTCTTT
>TRBJ2-2|-|-|TRBV5-1
CASSSPTIPGTGELFF
TGCGCCAGCAGCTCGCCGACGATACCCGGGACCGGGGAGCTGTTTTTT
>TRBJ2-7|-|-|TRBV19
CASSIGIGEQYF
TGTGCCAGTAGTATCGGGATCGGCGAGCAGTACTTC
>TRBJ1-4|-|-|TRBV7-6
CASSLGATNEKLFF
TGTGCCAGCAGCCTCGGTGCAACTAATGAAAAACTGTTTTTT
>TRBJ1-1|-|-|TRBV6-1
CASSESLNTEAFF
TGTGCCAGCAGTGAATCGTTGAACACTGAAGCTTTCTTT
>TRBJ1-2|TRBD1|-|TRBV7-2
CASSARQGGGGYTF
TGTGCCAGCAGCGCCCGACAGGGTGGGGGTGGCTACACCTTC
>TRBJ2-1|TRBD2|-|TRBV7-6
CASSLTGGRGEQFF
TGTGCCAGCAGCTTAACGGGAGGCCGAGGGGAGCAGTTCTTC
>TRBJ2-2|TRBD1|-|TRBV10-3
CAISETGAHGELFF
TGTGCCATCAGTGAGACAGGGGCTCACGGGGAGCTGTTTTTT
>TRBJ2-7|TRBD1|many|TRBV28
CASSFPGTGYEQYF
TGTGCCAGCAGTTTCCCCGGGACAGGATACGAGCAGTACTTC
>TRBJ1-3|TRBD1|-|TRBV28
CAGQGASGNTIYF
TGTGCCGGACAGGGGGCCTCTGGAAACACCATATATTTT
>TRBJ1-2|-|-|TRBV6-5
CASSYVQGPPHYGYTF
TGTGCCAGCAGTTATGTGCAGGGGCCCCCCCACTATGGCTACACCTTC
>TRBJ2-3|-|-|TRBV12-5
CASGVGLGSTDTQYF
TGTGCTAGTGGTGTGGGACTTGGGAGCACAGATACGCAGTATTTT
>TRBJ2-2|TRBD2|once|TRBV2
CASSGLLAGPTGELFF
TGTGCCAGCAGTGGACTCCTAGCGGGACCCACCGGGGAGCTGTTTTTT
>TRBJ1-4|-|-|TRBV2
CASSEYGGITEKLFF
TGTGCCAGCAGTGAATATGGGGGTATCACGGAAAAACTGTTTTTT
>TRBJ1-2|-|-|TRBV28
CASFDSVTPTGYTF
TGTGCCAGTTTTGACAGCGTAACTCCGACGGGCTACACCTTC